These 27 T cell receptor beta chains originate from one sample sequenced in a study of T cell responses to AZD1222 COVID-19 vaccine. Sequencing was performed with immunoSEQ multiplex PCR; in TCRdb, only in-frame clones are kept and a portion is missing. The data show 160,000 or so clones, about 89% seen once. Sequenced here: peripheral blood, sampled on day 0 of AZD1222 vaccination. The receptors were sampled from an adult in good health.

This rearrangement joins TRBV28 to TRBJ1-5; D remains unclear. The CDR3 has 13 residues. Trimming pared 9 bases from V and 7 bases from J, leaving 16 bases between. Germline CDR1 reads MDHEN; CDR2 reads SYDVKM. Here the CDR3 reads CASSNGRPQPQHF. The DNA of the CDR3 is TGTGCCAGTTCAAACGGGCGCCCCCAGCCCCAGCATTTT.

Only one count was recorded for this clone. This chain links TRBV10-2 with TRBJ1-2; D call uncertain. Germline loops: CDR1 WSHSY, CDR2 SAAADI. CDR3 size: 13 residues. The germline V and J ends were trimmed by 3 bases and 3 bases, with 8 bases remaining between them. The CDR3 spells CASSDSLYYGYTF. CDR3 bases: TGCGCCAGCAGTGACTCACTTTACTATGGCTACACCTTC.

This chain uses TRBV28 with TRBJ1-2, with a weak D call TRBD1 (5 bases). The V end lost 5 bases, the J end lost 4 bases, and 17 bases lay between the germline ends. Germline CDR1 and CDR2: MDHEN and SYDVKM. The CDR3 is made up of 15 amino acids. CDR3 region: CASSPPLGDVYGYTF. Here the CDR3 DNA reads TGTGCCAGCAGTCCCCCGCTAGGGGACGTCTATGGCTACACCTTC.

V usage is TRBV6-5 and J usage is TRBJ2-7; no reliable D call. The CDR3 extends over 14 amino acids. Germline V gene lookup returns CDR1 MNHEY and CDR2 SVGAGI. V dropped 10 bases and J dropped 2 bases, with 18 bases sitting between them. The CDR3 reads CAIRPWRDTYEQYF. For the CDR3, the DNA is TGTGCCATCAGGCCCTGGAGAGATACCTACGAGCAGTACTTC.

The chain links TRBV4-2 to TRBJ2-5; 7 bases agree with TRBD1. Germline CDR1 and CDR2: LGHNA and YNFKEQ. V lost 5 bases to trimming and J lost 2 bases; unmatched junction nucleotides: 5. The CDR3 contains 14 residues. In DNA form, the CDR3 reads TGTGCCAGCAGCTACCGGGACAGTCAAGAGACCCAGTACTTC. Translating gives CASSYRDSQETQYF.

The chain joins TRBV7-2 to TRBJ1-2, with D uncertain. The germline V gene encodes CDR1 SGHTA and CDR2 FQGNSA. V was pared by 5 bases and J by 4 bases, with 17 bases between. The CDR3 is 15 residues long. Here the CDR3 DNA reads TGTGCCAGCAGCCCCTCTGGGAGTATCGGCTATGGCTACACCTTC. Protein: CASSPSGSIGYGYTF.

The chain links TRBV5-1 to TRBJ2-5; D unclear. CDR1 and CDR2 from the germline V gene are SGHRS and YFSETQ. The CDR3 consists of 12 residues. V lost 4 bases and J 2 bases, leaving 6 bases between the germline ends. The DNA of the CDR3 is TGCGCCAGCAGCGCGATACAAGAGACCCAGTACTTC. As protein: CASSAIQETQYF.

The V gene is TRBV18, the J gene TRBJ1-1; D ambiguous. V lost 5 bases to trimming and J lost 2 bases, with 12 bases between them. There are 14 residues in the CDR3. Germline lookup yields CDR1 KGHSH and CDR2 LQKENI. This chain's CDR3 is CASSSTPGNTEAFF. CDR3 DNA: TGTGCCAGCTCATCGACACCTGGTAACACTGAAGCTTTCTTT.

The CDR3, as DNA: TGTGCCAGCAGCGTAAGCACAGATACGCAGTATTTT. Translating it yields CASSVSTDTQYF. The gene calls are TRBV11-1 and TRBJ2-3; D is unclear. V dropped 5 bases and J dropped 0 bases, with 3 bases sitting between them. Germline V CDR1 and CDR2: SGHAT, FQDESV (reference sequence). This CDR3 has 12 residues.

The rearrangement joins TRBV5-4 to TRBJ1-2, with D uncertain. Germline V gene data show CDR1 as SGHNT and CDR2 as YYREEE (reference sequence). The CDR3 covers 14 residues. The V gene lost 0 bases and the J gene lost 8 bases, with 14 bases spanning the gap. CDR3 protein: CASSLDVGELGYTF. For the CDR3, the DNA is TGTGCCAGCAGCTTGGACGTCGGGGAATTGGGCTACACCTTC.

CDR3 region: CASSFPRTGVNSPLHF. For the CDR3, the DNA is TGTGCCAGCAGCTTCCCTCGGACAGGGGTTAATTCACCCCTCCACTTT. The J gene is TRBJ1-6, the V gene TRBV11-2; 9 nucleotides agree with TRBD1. CDR1 and CDR2 (germline): SGHAT, FQNNGV. This CDR3 is built from 16 residues. V was clipped by 3 bases and J by 6 bases; unmatched bases: 6.

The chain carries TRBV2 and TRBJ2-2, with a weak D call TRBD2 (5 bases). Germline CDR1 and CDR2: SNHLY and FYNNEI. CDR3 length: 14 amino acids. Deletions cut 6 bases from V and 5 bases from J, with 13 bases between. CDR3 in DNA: TGTGCCAGCAGGGGAAGCGGAACTACCGGGGAGCTGTTTTTT. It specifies CASRGSGTTGELFF.

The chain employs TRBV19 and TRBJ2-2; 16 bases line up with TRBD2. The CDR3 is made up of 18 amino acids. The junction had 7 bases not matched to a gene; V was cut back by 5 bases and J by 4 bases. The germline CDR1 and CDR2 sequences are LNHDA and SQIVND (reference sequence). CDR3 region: CASSPGTSGGAGTGELFF. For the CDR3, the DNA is TGTGCCAGTAGTCCCGGGACTAGCGGGGGGGCAGGCACCGGGGAGCTGTTTTTT.

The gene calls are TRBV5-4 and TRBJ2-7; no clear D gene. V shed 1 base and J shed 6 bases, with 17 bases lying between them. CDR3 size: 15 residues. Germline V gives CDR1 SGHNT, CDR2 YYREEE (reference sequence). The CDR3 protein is CASSLWQASGLEQYF. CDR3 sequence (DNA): TGTGCCAGCAGCTTGTGGCAGGCGTCGGGCCTCGAGCAGTACTTC.

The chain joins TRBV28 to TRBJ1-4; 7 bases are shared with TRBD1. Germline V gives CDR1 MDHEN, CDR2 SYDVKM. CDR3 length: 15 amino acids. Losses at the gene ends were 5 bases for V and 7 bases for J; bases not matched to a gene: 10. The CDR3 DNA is TGTGCCAGCAGTATATTAGGGGGCAGTGGTGAAAAACTGTTTTTT. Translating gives CASSILGGSGEKLFF.

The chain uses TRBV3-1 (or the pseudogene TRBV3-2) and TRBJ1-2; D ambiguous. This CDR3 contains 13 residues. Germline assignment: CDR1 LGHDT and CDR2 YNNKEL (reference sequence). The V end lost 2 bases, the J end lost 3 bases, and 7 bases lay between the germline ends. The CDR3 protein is CASSQKGYYGYTF. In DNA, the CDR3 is TGTGCCAGCAGCCAAAAGGGCTACTATGGCTACACCTTC.

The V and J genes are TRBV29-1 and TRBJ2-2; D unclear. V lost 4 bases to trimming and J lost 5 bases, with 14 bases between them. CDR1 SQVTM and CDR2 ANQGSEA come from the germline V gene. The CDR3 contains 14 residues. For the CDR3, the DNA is TGCAGCGTTGGCCCCGCCTCGGTTACCGGGGAGCTGTTTTTT. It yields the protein CSVGPASVTGELFF.

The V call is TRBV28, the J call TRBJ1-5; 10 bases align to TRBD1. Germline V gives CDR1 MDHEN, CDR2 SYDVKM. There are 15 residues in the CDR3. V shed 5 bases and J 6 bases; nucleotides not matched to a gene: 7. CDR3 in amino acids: CASSGQGGLGQPQHF. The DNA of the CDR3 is TGTGCCAGCAGTGGACAGGGGGGGTTGGGTCAGCCCCAGCATTTT.

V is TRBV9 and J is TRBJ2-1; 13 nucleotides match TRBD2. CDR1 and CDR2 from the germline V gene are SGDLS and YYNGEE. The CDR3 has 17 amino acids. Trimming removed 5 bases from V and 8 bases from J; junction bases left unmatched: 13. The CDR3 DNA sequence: TGTGCCAGCAGAGACAGGGACGGACTAGCGGGAGACCATGAGCAGTTCTTC. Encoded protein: CASRDRDGLAGDHEQFF.

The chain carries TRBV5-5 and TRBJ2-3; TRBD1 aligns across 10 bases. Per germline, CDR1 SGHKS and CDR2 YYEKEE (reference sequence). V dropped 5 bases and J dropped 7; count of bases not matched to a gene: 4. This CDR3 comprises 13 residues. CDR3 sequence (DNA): TGTGCCAGCAGGTGGACAGGGGGTTATACGCAGTATTTT. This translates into CASRWTGGYTQYF.

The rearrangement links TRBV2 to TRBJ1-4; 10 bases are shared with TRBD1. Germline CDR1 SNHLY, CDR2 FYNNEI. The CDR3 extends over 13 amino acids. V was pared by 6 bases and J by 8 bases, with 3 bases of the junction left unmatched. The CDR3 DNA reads TGTGCCAGCAGGGTGGGACAGGGGGAAAAACTGTTTTTT. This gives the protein CASRVGQGEKLFF.

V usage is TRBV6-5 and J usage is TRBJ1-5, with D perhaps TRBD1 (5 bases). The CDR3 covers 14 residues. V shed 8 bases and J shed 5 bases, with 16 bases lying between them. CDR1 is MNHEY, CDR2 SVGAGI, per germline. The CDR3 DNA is TGTGCCAGCGCCGCTATACAGGTCGATCAGCCCCAGCATTTT. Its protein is CASAAIQVDQPQHF.

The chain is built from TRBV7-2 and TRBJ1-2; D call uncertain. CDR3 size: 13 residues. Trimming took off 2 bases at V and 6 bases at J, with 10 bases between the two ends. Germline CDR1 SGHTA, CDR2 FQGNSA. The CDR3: CASSLNRKDGYTF. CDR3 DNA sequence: TGTGCCAGCAGCTTAAACCGCAAAGATGGCTACACCTTC.

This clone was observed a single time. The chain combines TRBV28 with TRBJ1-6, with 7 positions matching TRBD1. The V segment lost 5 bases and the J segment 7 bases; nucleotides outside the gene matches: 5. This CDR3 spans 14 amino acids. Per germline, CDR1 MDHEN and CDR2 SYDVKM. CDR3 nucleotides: TGTGCCAGCAGTGGGGCAGGGGGAAATTCACCCCTCCACTTT. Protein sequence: CASSGAGGNSPLHF.

The CDR3 DNA is TGTGCCACCAGCGATCCCCGACAGTCCTACGAGCAGTACTTC. Translated: CATSDPRQSYEQYF. The genes are TRBV24-1 and TRBJ2-7; TRBD1 is a possible D gene (5 bases). The V end lost 7 bases, the J end lost 1 base, and 13 bases lay between the germline ends. CDR1 is KGHDR, CDR2 SFDVKD, per germline. The CDR3 runs to 14 residues.

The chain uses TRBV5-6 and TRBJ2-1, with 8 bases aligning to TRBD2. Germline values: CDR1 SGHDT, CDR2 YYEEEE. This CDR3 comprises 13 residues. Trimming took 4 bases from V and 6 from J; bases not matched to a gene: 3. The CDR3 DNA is TGTGCCAGCAGCGGCGGACTAGCCAATGAGCAGTTCTTC. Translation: CASSGGLANEQFF.

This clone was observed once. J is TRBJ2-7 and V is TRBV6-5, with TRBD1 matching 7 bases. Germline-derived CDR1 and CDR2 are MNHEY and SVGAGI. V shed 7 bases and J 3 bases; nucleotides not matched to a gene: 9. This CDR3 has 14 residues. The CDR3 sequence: CASTPRQGFYEQYF. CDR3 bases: TGTGCCAGCACTCCGAGACAGGGTTTCTACGAGCAGTACTTC.